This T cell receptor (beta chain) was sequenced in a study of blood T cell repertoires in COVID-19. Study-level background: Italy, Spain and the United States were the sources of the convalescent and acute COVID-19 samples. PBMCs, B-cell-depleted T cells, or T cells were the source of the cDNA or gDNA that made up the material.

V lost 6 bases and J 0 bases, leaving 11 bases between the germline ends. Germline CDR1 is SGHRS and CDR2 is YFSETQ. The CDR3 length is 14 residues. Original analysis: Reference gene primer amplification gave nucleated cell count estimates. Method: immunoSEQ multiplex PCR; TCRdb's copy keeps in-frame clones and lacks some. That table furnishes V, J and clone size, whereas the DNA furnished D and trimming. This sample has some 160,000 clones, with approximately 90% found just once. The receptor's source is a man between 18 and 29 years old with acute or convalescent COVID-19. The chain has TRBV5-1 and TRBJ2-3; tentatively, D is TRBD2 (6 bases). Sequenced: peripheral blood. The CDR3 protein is CASTPGTSTDTQYF. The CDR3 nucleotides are TGCGCCAGCACCCCGGGGACTAGCACAGATACGCAGTATTTT.